This is a list of T cell receptor beta chains from one sample in a study of OX40 agonist ivuxolimab in advanced cancers. Clones were sequenced by immunoSEQ multiplex PCR, and TCRdb holds only the in-frame ones, with some missing. The table has about 56,000 clones, around 81% seen once. The sample in question was CD4+ or CD8+ T cells sorted from blood, obtained in a trial of the OX40 agonist ivuxolimab. These receptor sequences come from an adult with an advanced solid tumor such as melanoma, head and neck, liver or kidney cancer. Each CDR3 is given with its conserved first and last residue. D genes are given only for firm matches. Size is omitted from some rows. Given values are once, few, many or a class for expanded clones.

D	V	J	size	CDR3	DNA
NA	TRBV6-6	TRBJ1-5	NA	CASSQGTTQPQHF	TGTGCCAGCAGCCAGGGAACGACTCAGCCCCAGCATTTT
TRBD2	TRBV29-1	TRBJ2-7	NA	CSVEDPSGSSYEQYF	TGCAGCGTTGAAGATCCTAGCGGCAGCTCCTACGAGCAGTACTTC
TRBD1	TRBV18	TRBJ1-2	few	CASSPRRDSLNYGYTF	TGTGCCAGCTCACCACGTAGGGACAGCCTAAACTATGGCTACACCTTC
TRBD1	TRBV6-5	TRBJ1-2	NA	CASSYSMGQTDYGYTF	TGTGCCAGCAGTTACTCGATGGGACAGACTGACTATGGCTACACCTTC
NA	TRBV2	TRBJ2-7	NA	CASSEVTAYEQYF	TGTGCCAGCAGTGAAGTCACCGCCTACGAGCAGTACTTC
NA	TRBV28	TRBJ1-5	once	CASSQGTPNQPQHF	TGTGCCAGCAGCCAAGGGACACCAAATCAGCCCCAGCATTTT
NA	TRBV5-6	TRBJ2-7	NA	CASSFQGVEQYF	TGTGCCAGCAGCTTTCAGGGAGTCGAGCAGTACTTC
NA	TRBV12-5	TRBJ1-1	NA	CASGSYGPPFTEAFF	TGTGCTAGTGGCTCTTACGGGCCTCCCTTCACTGAAGCTTTCTTT
NA	TRBV6-1	TRBJ1-4	NA	CASNDRGPGEKLFF	TGTGCCAGCAACGACCGGGGACCGGGAGAAAAACTGTTTTTT
NA	TRBV28	TRBJ2-5	NA	CASSFYGGRETQYF	TGTGCCAGCAGTTTCTACGGAGGTAGAGAGACCCAGTACTTC